The T cell receptor beta chain under discussion was sequenced for a study of blood T cell repertoires in COVID-19. Study-level background: Samples of COVID-19 (acute and convalescent) were obtained from the United States, Italy and Spain.

Some clones are missing from TCRdb's copy, which holds only in-frame ones; the method was immunoSEQ multiplex PCR. The data contain tens of thousands of clones, 75% to 95% of them seen just once; the ten biggest clones take up 16%. CDR3 size: 12 residues. Germline-derived CDR1 and CDR2 are SQVTM and ANQGSEA. V was pared by 4 bases and J by 3 bases, with 7 bases between. Sequenced sample: peripheral blood. The clonotype comes from an elderly man with acute or convalescent COVID-19. The chain combines TRBV29-1 with TRBJ2-4; TRBD1 might be the D (5 bases). The CDR3 here is CSVVQGKNIQYF. The CDR3 DNA is TGCAGCGTTGTCCAGGGCAAAAACATTCAGTACTTC.